Listed here are 30 T cell receptor beta chains from one sample, sequenced in a study of siplizumab effects on memory and regulatory T cells. Profiled with immunoSEQ multiplex PCR; TCRdb holds only in-frame clones, not every one. Seen here are 55,000 to 80,000 clones, around 79% observed once, and the top ten hold over 0.4%. The sequencing input was memory CD4+ T cells sorted from blood. The source is a human donor in good health.

This clone was detected a few times. J is TRBJ2-5 and V is TRBV11-2; TRBD2 agrees at 13 bases. CDR3 length equals 19 residues. Germline V gene sequence: CDR1 SGHAT, CDR2 FQNNGV. J lost 5 bases, V lost 7 bases, and 19 bases had no gene match. CDR3: CASTLRTSGGRTRGETQYF. For the CDR3, the DNA is TGTGCCAGCACCCTAAGGACTAGCGGGGGCCGCACTAGGGGGGAGACCCAGTACTTC. Full variable domain (outside the CDR3, taken from reference TRBV11-2 and TRBJ2-5): EAGVAQSPRYKIIEKRQSVAFWCNPISGHATLYWYQQILGQGPKLLIQFQNNGVVDDSQLPKDRFSAERLKGVDSTLKIQPAKLEDSAVYLCASTLRTSGGRTRGETQYFGPGTRLLVL.

The V and J genes are TRBV28 and TRBJ1-2; D gene uncertain. The V gene's germline CDR1 is MDHEN and CDR2 SYDVKM. CDR3 length: 14 residues. V was shortened by 6 bases and J by 4 bases, with 15 bases between the two germline ends. The CDR3 DNA is TGTGCCAGCAGCCTTCCTTTCGCGCCCTATGGCTACACCTTC. Translation gives CASSLPFAPYGYTF.

This clone was counted only a few times. DNA of the CDR3: TGTGCCAGCAGCTTTCGGGCGGGGGGGCCAGATACGCAGTATTTT. The encoded protein is CASSFRAGGPDTQYF. The rearrangement joins TRBV5-4 to TRBJ2-3; 9 bases line up with TRBD2. The length of the CDR3 is 15 residues. Germline lookup yields CDR1 SGHNT and CDR2 YYREEE (reference sequence). V trimming: 2 bases; J trimming: 4 bases; junction bases outside the gene matches: 5.

The gene calls are TRBV2 and TRBJ2-5, with D possibly TRBD1 on 6 matching bases. TRBJ2-7 explains the end of the DNA better; the J call may be wrong. The CDR3 consists of 12 residues. Germline CDR1 reads SNHLY; CDR2 reads FYNNEI. The CDR3 reads CASSLRGYEQYF. The CDR3 coding sequence is TGTGCCAGCAGCCTAAGGGGGTACGAGCAGTACTTC.

The chain employs TRBV28 and TRBJ2-3, with D perhaps matching TRBD2 (6 bases). V was clipped by 7 bases and J by 2 bases, with 16 bases between them. Germline CDR1 reads MDHEN; CDR2 reads SYDVKM. The length of the CDR3 is 15 residues. The CDR3 is CASTSGGTHTDTQYF. The CDR3 DNA sequence: TGTGCCAGCACCTCGGGCGGGACCCACACAGATACGCAGTATTTT.

This clone was seen only a few times. The V call is TRBV6-5, the J call TRBJ1-6, with D possibly matching TRBD1 (5 bases). V dropped 7 bases and J dropped 3 bases, with 10 bases sitting between them. In germline, CDR1 is MNHEY, CDR2 SVGAGI. This CDR3 has 14 amino acids. The CDR3 DNA reads as TGTGCCAGCACGGCAGGGCGCTATAATTCACCCCTCCACTTT. Residues: CASTAGRYNSPLHF.

The genes are TRBV6-5 and TRBJ1-4; possibly TRBD1 for D (6 bases). The germline V gene has CDR1 MNHEY and CDR2 SVGAGI. The CDR3 is 14 residues long. The V gene lost 5 bases and the J gene lost 7 bases, with 14 bases spanning the gap. This CDR3 reads CASSQAGASEKLFF. The CDR3 DNA sequence: TGTGCCAGCAGTCAAGCAGGGGCGAGTGAAAAACTGTTTTTT.

The chain couples TRBV29-1 to TRBJ2-1, with TRBD2 as a possible D gene (6 bases). CDR1 and CDR2 from the germline V gene are SQVTM and ANQGSEA. Trimming pared 8 bases from V and 4 bases from J, leaving 15 bases between. The CDR3 extends over 13 amino acids. The DNA for the CDR3 is TGCAGCTCAGTTGGGGGGAAGTACAATGAGCAGTTCTTC. Translating it yields CSSVGGKYNEQFF.

Only a few counts were recorded for this clone. V and J are TRBV9 and TRBJ2-7; tentatively, D is TRBD1 or TRBD2 (6 bases each). The ends were cut back, 4 bases at V and 6 bases at J, with 17 bases in the middle. The CDR3 loop spans 14 amino acids. In germline, CDR1 is SGDLS, CDR2 YYNGEE. CDR3 nucleotides: TGTGCCAGCAGCTGGCGGGACACTTTTGGCGAGCAGTACTTC. It translates to CASSWRDTFGEQYF.

V is TRBV16 and J is TRBJ2-3; TRBD2 might be the D (6 bases). CDR3 length: 13 amino acids. V gave up 3 bases and J gave up 2 bases, with 6 bases separating them. The germline gives CDR1 KGHSY, CDR2 FQNENV. Here the CDR3 reads CASSQGLTDTQYF. In DNA, the CDR3 is TGTGCCAGCAGCCAGGGACTCACAGATACGCAGTATTTT.

This chain uses TRBV5-4 with TRBJ1-1; 10 bases align to TRBD1. The trim removed 4 bases at V and 4 bases at J, leaving 10 bases unmatched. CDR1 and CDR2 from the germline V gene are SGHNT and YYREEE (reference sequence). The length of the CDR3 is 16 residues. CDR3 bases: TGTGCCAGCAGCCGAGGACAGGGGGTGCTTTTCACTGAAGCTTTCTTT. Translating it yields CASSRGQGVLFTEAFF.

The chain combines TRBV27 with TRBJ1-1; a weak D match, TRBD1 (5 bases). Germline values: CDR1 MNHEY, CDR2 SMNVEV (reference sequence). Trimming left V 6 bases short and J 12 bases short, with 26 bases between. The CDR3 length is 15 residues. Here the CDR3 reads CASSPTPAGAPRPFF. CDR3 sequence (DNA): TGTGCCAGCAGCCCTACGCCTGCTGGGGCCCCACGGCCTTTCTTT.

The chain is built from TRBV5-1 and TRBJ2-2, with a possible D match to TRBD1 (6 bases). This CDR3 is 15 amino acids long. CDR1 SGHRS and CDR2 YFSETQ come from the germline V gene. V dropped 2 bases and J dropped 3 bases, with 11 bases sitting between them. CDR3 coding DNA: TGCGCCAGCAGCTTTCGACAGGTGGACACCGGGGAGCTGTTTTTT. Residues: CASSFRQVDTGELFF.

The V call is TRBV6-1, the J call TRBJ1-1; D is uncertain. Germline values: CDR1 MNHNS, CDR2 SASEGT. There are 11 residues in the CDR3. The V end lost 0 bases, the J end lost 7 bases, and 3 bases lay between the germline ends. DNA for the CDR3: TGTGCCAGCAGTGAAGCGGGTGAAGCTTTCTTT. It specifies CASSEAGEAFF.

A few counts support this clone. The CDR3 sequence is CASSTGPGIYNEQFF. The DNA for the CDR3 is TGTGCCAGTAGTACGGGACCCGGCATTTACAATGAGCAGTTCTTC. This chain uses TRBV19 with TRBJ2-1, with D perhaps assigned TRBD1 or TRBD2 (5 bases each). The germline gives CDR1 LNHDA, CDR2 SQIVND (reference sequence). This CDR3 is built from 15 residues. Trimming stripped 4 bases from V and 4 bases from J, with 14 bases between.

The chain has TRBV18 and TRBJ2-3; D assignment may be TRBD1 or TRBD2 (5 bases each). In germline, CDR1 is KGHSH, CDR2 LQKENI. The CDR3 is 15 amino acids. The V end lost 1 base, the J end lost 6 bases, and 14 bases lay between the germline ends. The CDR3, as DNA: TGTGCCAGCTCACCACGGGACGCCTCAGGTGATACGCAGTATTTT. Amino acids: CASSPRDASGDTQYF.

This rearrangement joins TRBV4-1 to TRBJ1-5; 9 bases fit TRBD1. This CDR3 spans 16 amino acids. Germline loops: CDR1 MGHRA, CDR2 YSYEKL. The trim removed 2 bases at V and 4 bases at J, leaving 6 bases unmatched. The CDR3 is CASSQPDRGRNQPQHF. DNA for the CDR3: TGCGCCAGCAGCCAACCGGACAGGGGCCGTAATCAGCCCCAGCATTTT.

This chain joins TRBV7-2 and TRBJ2-5; possibly TRBD1 or TRBD2 for D (5 bases each). V dropped 7 bases and J dropped 5 bases, with 14 bases sitting between them. Germline V gene data show CDR1 as SGHTA and CDR2 as FQGNSA. The CDR3 contains 13 residues. This CDR3 reads CASTRAWGETQYF. For the CDR3, the DNA is TGTGCCAGCACCCGGGCCTGGGGGGAGACCCAGTACTTC. The variable domain in full, completed from reference TRBV7-2 and TRBJ2-5, reads GAGVSQSPSNKVTEKGKDVELRCDPISGHTALYWYRQSLGQGLEFLIYFQGNSAPDKSGLPSDRFSAERTGGSVSTLTIQRTQQEDSAVYLCASTRAWGETQYFGPGTRLLVL.

The CDR3 region has the DNA TGTGCCAGCAGCTCCCAGACATATAGCTCCTACAATGAGCAGTTCTTC. Residues: CASSSQTYSSYNEQFF. The V and J genes are TRBV7-9 and TRBJ2-1; D gene ambiguous. Germline CDR1 and CDR2: SEHNR and FQNEAQ (reference sequence). Trimming stripped 4 bases from V and 0 bases from J, with 13 bases between. There are 16 residues in the CDR3.

The V and J genes are TRBV7-6 and TRBJ1-4; D gene uncertain. The ends were cut back, 2 bases at V and 0 bases at J, with 10 bases in the middle. CDR1 is SGHVS and CDR2 is FNYEAQ in the germline V gene. This CDR3 is built from 16 residues. The CDR3 DNA reads TGTGCCAGCAGCTTACGCACGGTTGCAACTAATGAAAAACTGTTTTTT. It yields the protein CASSLRTVATNEKLFF.

This clone occurred once. This chain connects TRBV5-4 to TRBJ2-1; TRBD2 is a possible D gene (6 bases). Trimming shortened V by 0 bases and J by 3 bases, and 7 bases separated the two germline ends. The CDR3 is 14 amino acids. Germline CDR1 reads SGHNT; CDR2 reads YYREEE (reference sequence). Here the CDR3 reads CASSLGGVYNEQFF. CDR3 DNA sequence: TGTGCCAGCAGCTTGGGGGGGGTCTACAATGAGCAGTTCTTC.

This clone has only a few counts. The V gene is TRBV5-1, the J gene TRBJ2-1; TRBD2 agrees at 10 bases. V was pared by 0 bases and J by 8 bases, with 11 bases of the junction left unmatched. The CDR3 consists of 17 residues. Germline V CDR1 and CDR2: SGHRS, YFSETQ. CDR3 nucleotide sequence: TGCGCCAGCAGCTTGGCCACTAGCGGGGTCCCGTTGGATGAGCAGTTCTTC. Translating it yields CASSLATSGVPLDEQFF.

This clone was seen a few times. This chain links TRBV4-1 with TRBJ1-6; weak D call: TRBD1 (5 bases). Germline CDR1 is MGHRA and CDR2 is YSYEKL. V was trimmed by 1 base and J by 8 bases, leaving 12 bases between them. The CDR3 has 15 residues. This CDR3 is CASSQASGWHSPLHF. DNA for the CDR3: TGCGCCAGCAGCCAAGCCTCAGGGTGGCATTCACCCCTCCACTTT.

This clone has just a few counts. This chain joins TRBV7-9 and TRBJ1-1; weak D call: TRBD1 (5 bases). The germline V and J ends were trimmed by 0 bases and 0 bases, with 20 bases remaining between them. The germline V gene encodes CDR1 SEHNR and CDR2 FQNEAQ (reference sequence). The CDR3 has 19 amino acids. The CDR3 sequence: CASSLATGGAGPMNTEAFF. The CDR3 region has the DNA TGTGCCAGCAGCTTAGCCACCGGCGGGGCAGGACCTATGAACACTGAAGCTTTCTTT.

The V and J genes are TRBV6-5 and TRBJ2-7; tentatively, D is TRBD1 or TRBD2 (5 bases each). The germline V and J ends were trimmed by 2 bases and 4 bases, with 9 bases remaining between them. CDR1 and CDR2 (germline): MNHEY, SVGAGI. This CDR3 contains 13 residues. CDR3 residues: CASSYGDAYEQYF. The CDR3 bases are TGTGCCAGCAGTTACGGGGACGCTTACGAGCAGTACTTC.

V usage is TRBV10-1 and J usage is TRBJ2-5; 7 bases map to TRBD1. Germline V gene data show CDR1 as WNHNN and CDR2 as SYGVQD (reference sequence). The V and J ends lost 0 bases and 4 bases, in that order; junction bases with no gene match: 2. This CDR3 has 14 amino acids. This CDR3 reads CASSESGGTETQYF. The CDR3 nucleotides read TGCGCCAGCAGTGAGTCAGGGGGCACAGAGACCCAGTACTTC.

The chain recombines TRBV28 with TRBJ1-4; 7 bases agree with TRBD1. V gave up 8 bases and J gave up 7 bases; unmatched junction bases: 7. Germline CDR1 is MDHEN and CDR2 is SYDVKM. The CDR3 has 13 amino acids. Written as DNA, the CDR3 is TGTGCCAGCTTCTACAGGGGTGGTGAAAAACTGTTTTTT. It specifies CASFYRGGEKLFF.

The chain links TRBV30 to TRBJ1-1; TRBD1 agrees at 7 bases. This CDR3 contains 15 residues. The germline V gene encodes CDR1 GTSNPN and CDR2 SVGIG (reference sequence). J gave up 1 base and V 3 bases, and 8 bases lay outside the gene matches. The CDR3 spells CAWSPGQDSNTEAFF. In DNA, the CDR3 is TGTGCCTGGAGCCCCGGACAGGATTCGAACACTGAAGCTTTCTTT.

The V gene is TRBV6-1, the J gene TRBJ1-2, with D unresolved. The germline V gene has CDR1 MNHNS and CDR2 SASEGT. This CDR3 spans 14 amino acids. Trimming shortened V by 1 base and J by 2 bases, and 8 bases separated the two germline ends. CDR3 protein: CASSEGLGNYGYTF. CDR3 sequence (DNA): TGTGCCAGCAGTGAAGGTCTAGGAAACTATGGCTACACCTTC.

This clone was counted between two and nine times. V is TRBV18 and J is TRBJ2-7; no clear D. The germline V gene has CDR1 KGHSH and CDR2 LQKENI. CDR3 length: 12 amino acids. The V end was cut by 4 bases, the J end by 4 bases, with 8 bases between. CDR3 DNA sequence: TGTGCCAGCTCACTTACTGGTTACGAGCAGTACTTC. This encodes CASSLTGYEQYF.